The sequence of this T cell receptor beta chain was determined in a study of OX40 agonist ivuxolimab in advanced cancers. The CDR3 runs 12 residues. Germline V gene data show CDR1 as SNHLY and CDR2 as FYNNEI. Trimming shortened V by 4 bases and J by 1 base, and 4 bases separated the two germline ends. TCRdb's table, derived via immunoSEQ multiplex PCR, lists solely in-frame clones and lacks some. The repertoire has fewer than 45,000 clones, roughly four fifths of them found once; the top ten carry 2% to 2.5%. This clone was counted only a few times. What it recognizes is unknown. General study points: Both blood CD4+ and CD8+ T cells showed clonal growth by week 6 at 0.1 to 3.0 mg/kg. Some of the lowest clonal expansion was seen in partial responders at 0.1-3.0 mg/kg.

This rearrangement joins TRBV2 to TRBJ1-1, with D unresolved. The specimen was CD4+ or CD8+ T cells sorted from blood, collected in a trial of the OX40 agonist ivuxolimab. The receptor was derived from an adult with an advanced solid tumor such as melanoma, head and neck, liver or kidney cancer. The CDR3 loop is CASSAGNTEAFF. Written as DNA, the CDR3 is TGTGCCAGCAGTGCAGGGAACACTGAAGCTTTCTTT.